This TCR beta chain was recovered during a study of T cells after yellow fever vaccination. TCRdb fed the 5' RACE reads into MiXCR, producing one record per CDR3 protein. Of more than 200,000 distinct CDR3 sequences in the sample, approximately 3.5% were seen once. The CDR3 is 14 amino acids. V was clipped by 1 base and J by 3 bases, with 12 bases between them. Germline CDR1 SQVTM, CDR2 ANQGSEA. This clonotype appeared many times. The antigen remains unidentified. Study-level results: A minor fraction of clonotypes spanned both CD4 and CD8 compartments.

This TCR came from a young man who received the YFV17D yellow fever vaccine. J is TRBJ1-2 and V is TRBV29-1; D perhaps matches TRBD1 (6 bases). Sample: PBMCs, taken 15 days after the yellow fever booster vaccination. CDR3 DNA: TGCAGCGTTGAAGCGGCAGGGGATTACTATGGCTACACCTTC. This translates into CSVEAAGDYYGYTF.